These T cell receptor beta chains were read from a single sample in a study of blood T cell repertoires in COVID-19. Repertoires were generated with immunoSEQ multiplex PCR, while TCRdb's copy carries only in-frame clones and drops some. This sample has around 220,000 clones; 75% to 85% occur once, and the top ten carry 7% to 10%. The sequencing input was peripheral blood. The receptors stem from a woman of 80 years or more with COVID-19, enrolled during active disease. Each CDR3 is given with its conserved first and last residue. D genes are given only for firm matches. Expanded clones are given a class, and other clones once, few, many or no size at all.

J gene: TRBJ1-6; D gene: TRBD1; V gene: TRBV28; clone size: NA; CDR3 DNA: TGTGCCAGCAGTTCAACCTACAGGGGGGCGGCCCTCCACTTT; CDR3 protein: CASSSTYRGAALHF
J gene: TRBJ1-1; D gene: NA; V gene: TRBV6-1; clone size: NA; CDR3 DNA: TGTGCCAGCAGTGAACGGAACACTGAAGCTTTCTTT; CDR3 protein: CASSERNTEAFF
J gene: TRBJ1-1; D gene: NA; V gene: TRBV7-9; clone size: NA; CDR3 DNA: TGTGCCGCCGGGACCCGGGGGAGAACTGAAGCTTTCTTT; CDR3 protein: CAAGTRGRTEAFF
J gene: TRBJ2-7; D gene: NA; V gene: TRBV7-2; clone size: NA; CDR3 DNA: TGTGCCAGCCGCTACGGCAGCGCCTACGAGCAGTACTTC; CDR3 protein: CASRYGSAYEQYF
J gene: TRBJ1-6; D gene: NA; V gene: TRBV28; clone size: NA; CDR3 DNA: TGTGCCAGCAGTTTAGAGACAGGAAATTCACCCCTCCACTTT; CDR3 protein: CASSLETGNSPLHF
J gene: TRBJ1-2; D gene: NA; V gene: TRBV27; clone size: NA; CDR3 DNA: TGTGCCAGCAGTTTGGGGGGGAACTATGGCTACACCTTC; CDR3 protein: CASSLGGNYGYTF
J gene: TRBJ2-1; D gene: TRBD2; V gene: TRBV5-4; clone size: NA; CDR3 DNA: TGTGCCAGCAGCTTGGAAGCGGGAGGGCCCTATGAGCAGTTCTTC; CDR3 protein: CASSLEAGGPYEQFF
J gene: TRBJ2-7; D gene: TRBD1; V gene: TRBV7-3; clone size: NA; CDR3 DNA: TGTGCCAGCAGCTTGACCGGGACAGGGGTGAGCGAGCAGTACTTC; CDR3 protein: CASSLTGTGVSEQYF
J gene: TRBJ2-1; D gene: TRBD1; V gene: TRBV11-2; clone size: NA; CDR3 DNA: TGTGCCAGCAGCTTAGGTTGGGACAGCTACAATGAGCAGTTCTTC; CDR3 protein: CASSLGWDSYNEQFF
J gene: TRBJ1-1; D gene: TRBD1; V gene: TRBV15; clone size: NA; CDR3 DNA: TGTGCCACCAGCCCAGGGGGCTTGAACACTGAAGCTTTCTTT; CDR3 protein: CATSPGGLNTEAFF
J gene: TRBJ2-5; D gene: NA; V gene: TRBV3-1/TRBV3-2; clone size: once; CDR3 DNA: TGTGCCAGCAGCCGACGACAGATACCAGAGACCCAGTACTTC; CDR3 protein: CASSRRQIPETQYF
J gene: TRBJ1-1; D gene: NA; V gene: TRBV7-3; clone size: NA; CDR3 DNA: TGTGCCAGCAGCTTAATTGAGGGAACTGAAGCTTTCTTT; CDR3 protein: CASSLIEGTEAFF
J gene: TRBJ2-5; D gene: NA; V gene: TRBV5-1; clone size: NA; CDR3 DNA: TGCGCCAGCAGCCCTTCCAGGGGCCAAGAGACCCAGTACTTC; CDR3 protein: CASSPSRGQETQYF
J gene: TRBJ1-1; D gene: NA; V gene: TRBV19; clone size: NA; CDR3 DNA: TGTGCCAGTAGTAAGAGTCCGGGTGTAACTGAAGCTTTCTTT; CDR3 protein: CASSKSPGVTEAFF
J gene: TRBJ2-5; D gene: NA; V gene: TRBV27; clone size: NA; CDR3 DNA: TGTGCCAGCAGGTCAACAGGGCGCGAGACCCAGTACTTC; CDR3 protein: CASRSTGRETQYF